Presented here are 3 T cell receptor beta chains from one specimen sequenced in a study of regulatory T cells in long-lasting Graves disease (dated by TCRdb to the early 2020s). The library came from multiplex PCR. TCRdb records Illumina HiSeq 4000 as the sequencer. TCR beta libraries were built with iRepertoire HTBI primers and Arm-PCR amplification of CDR3 regions. TCRdb cleaned the public reads at Q25 with fastp, built clones with MiXCR and kept in-frame beta chains. Each CDR3 protein appears once, grouped with its most common genes and DNA. The sample data list 450,000 to 600,000 distinct CDR3 sequences, and 15% to 20% of these were observed just once. Of the sample, approximately 12% falls within the top ten clones. According to the study, the label for this sample's time point signals: newly diagnosed GD, antithyroid drugs for less than 3 months. For both TCR sequencing and RNA sequencing, RNA was extracted from PBMCs in TRIzol.

These records were also assigned to another study, of T cells in Graves' hyperthyroidism and ophthalmopathy.

The sample consisted of peripheral blood mononuclear cells (PBMCs), taken at new diagnosis, from a patient treated with antithyroid drugs. The receptor source for this set is a man in his forties with Graves disease. Donor details come from another sample of the same person, matched by shared clones.

This clonotype has ten or more counts. The chain couples TRBV6-1 to TRBJ2-3; 11 bases fit TRBD2. This CDR3 spans 16 amino acids. The ends lost 6 bases at V and 2 bases at J; junction bases unmatched: 7. Germline-derived CDR1 and CDR2 are MNHNS and SASEGT. Written as DNA, the CDR3 is TGTGCCAGCAGGGGACTAGCGGCAACCCCCACAGATACGCAGTATTTT. This translates into CASRGLAATPTDTQYF.

This clonotype was counted ten times or more. The rearrangement uses TRBV6-5 and TRBJ2-7; 10 bases map to TRBD2. Germline V lookup: CDR1 MNHEY, CDR2 SVGAGI. The CDR3 has 14 amino acids. J gave up 2 bases and V 4 bases, and 2 bases lay outside the gene matches. CDR3 amino acids: CASSSLAGAYEQYF. The CDR3 DNA reads TGTGCCAGCAGTTCCCTAGCGGGAGCCTACGAGCAGTACTTC.

This clonotype appeared many times. This chain uses TRBV7-2 with TRBJ2-3; the D gene is possibly TRBD2 (6 bases). Germline V gives CDR1 SGHTA, CDR2 FQGNSA. This CDR3 has 15 amino acids. The V end lost 1 base, the J end lost 4 bases, and 12 bases lay between the germline ends. The CDR3 reads CASSLGPGVADTQYF. CDR3 DNA sequence: TGTGCCAGCAGCTTAGGTCCGGGAGTCGCAGATACGCAGTATTTT. The full variable domain, its missing parts supplied by reference TRBV7-2 and TRBJ2-3, is GAGVSQSPSNKVTEKGKDVELRCDPISGHTALYWYRQSLGQGLEFLIYFQGNSAPDKSGLPSDRFSAERTGGSVSTLTIQRTQQEDSAVYLCASSLGPGVADTQYFGPGTRLTVL.